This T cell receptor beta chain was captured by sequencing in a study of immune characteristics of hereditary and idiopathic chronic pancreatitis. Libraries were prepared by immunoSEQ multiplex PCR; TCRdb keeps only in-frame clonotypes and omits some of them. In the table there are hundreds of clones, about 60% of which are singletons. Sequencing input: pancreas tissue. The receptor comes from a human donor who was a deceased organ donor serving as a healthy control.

The CDR3 sequence: CASRSWGQNEKLFF. The DNA of the CDR3 is TGTGCCAGCCGGAGCTGGGGGCAGAATGAAAAACTGTTTTTT. The chain has TRBV6-5 and TRBJ1-4; perhaps TRBD1 as D (6 bases). Trimming stripped 8 bases from V and 5 bases from J, with 15 bases between. Germline V CDR1 and CDR2: MNHEY, SVGAGI. CDR3 size: 14 residues.